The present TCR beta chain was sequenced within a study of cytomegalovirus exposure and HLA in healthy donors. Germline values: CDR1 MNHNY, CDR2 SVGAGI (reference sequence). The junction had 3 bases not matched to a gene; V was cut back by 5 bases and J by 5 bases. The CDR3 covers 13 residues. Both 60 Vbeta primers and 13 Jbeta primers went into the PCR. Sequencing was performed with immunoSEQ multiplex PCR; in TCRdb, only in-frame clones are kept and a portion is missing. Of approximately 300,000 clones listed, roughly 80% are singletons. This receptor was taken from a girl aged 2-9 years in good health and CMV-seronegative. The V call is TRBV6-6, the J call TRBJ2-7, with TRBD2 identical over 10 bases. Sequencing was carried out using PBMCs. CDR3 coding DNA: TGTGCCAGCAGTAGCGGGAGGGAGAACGAGCAGTACTTC. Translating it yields CASSSGRENEQYF.